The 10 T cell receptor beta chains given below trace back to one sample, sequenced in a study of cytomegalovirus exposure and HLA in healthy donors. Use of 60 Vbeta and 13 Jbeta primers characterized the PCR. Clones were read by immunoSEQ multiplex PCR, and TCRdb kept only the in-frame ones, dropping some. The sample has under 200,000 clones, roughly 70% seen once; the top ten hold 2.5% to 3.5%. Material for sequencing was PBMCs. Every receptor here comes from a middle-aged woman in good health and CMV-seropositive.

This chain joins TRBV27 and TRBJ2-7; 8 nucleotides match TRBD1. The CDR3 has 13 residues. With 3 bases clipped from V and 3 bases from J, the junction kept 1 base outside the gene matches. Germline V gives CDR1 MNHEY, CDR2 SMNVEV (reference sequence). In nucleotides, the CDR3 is TGTGCCAGCAGTTTGGACAGGGACTACGAGCAGTACTTC. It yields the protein CASSLDRDYEQYF.

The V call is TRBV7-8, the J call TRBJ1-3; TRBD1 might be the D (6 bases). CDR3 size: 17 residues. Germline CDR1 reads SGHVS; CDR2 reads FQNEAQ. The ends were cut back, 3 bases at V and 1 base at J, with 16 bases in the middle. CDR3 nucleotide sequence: TGTGCCAGCAGCTTCCGGACAGATAGATTTTCTGGAAACACCATATATTTT. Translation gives CASSFRTDRFSGNTIYF.

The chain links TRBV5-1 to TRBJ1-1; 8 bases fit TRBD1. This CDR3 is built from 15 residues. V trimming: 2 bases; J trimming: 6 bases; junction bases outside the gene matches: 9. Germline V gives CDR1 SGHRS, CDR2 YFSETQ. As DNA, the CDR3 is TGCGCCAGCAGCTTATTACAGGGGGGGCCGGCTGAAGCTTTCTTT. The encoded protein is CASSLLQGGPAEAFF.

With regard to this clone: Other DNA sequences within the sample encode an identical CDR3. The CDR3 DNA reads TGTGCCAGCAGTAATCTAGCGGGATCCACAGATACGCAGTATTTT. Its translation: CASSNLAGSTDTQYF. This chain connects TRBV2 to TRBJ2-3; 9 nucleotides match TRBD2. This CDR3 is 15 amino acids long. Germline V gene sequence: CDR1 SNHLY, CDR2 FYNNEI. V was pared by 5 bases and J by 2 bases, with 5 bases of the junction left unmatched.

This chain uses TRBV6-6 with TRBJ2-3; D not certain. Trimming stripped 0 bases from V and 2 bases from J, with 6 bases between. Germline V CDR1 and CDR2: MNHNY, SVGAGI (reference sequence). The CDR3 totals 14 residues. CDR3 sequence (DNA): TGTGCCAGCAGTTACTCTCCACACACAGATACGCAGTATTTT. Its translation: CASSYSPHTDTQYF.

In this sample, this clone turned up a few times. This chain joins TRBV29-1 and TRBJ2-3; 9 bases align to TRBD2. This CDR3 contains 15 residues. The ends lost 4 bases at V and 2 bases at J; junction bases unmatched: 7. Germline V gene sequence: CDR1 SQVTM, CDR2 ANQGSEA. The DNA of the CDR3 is TGCAGCGTTGGAATCACGGGACTAGCCACAGATACGCAGTATTTT. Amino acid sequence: CSVGITGLATDTQYF.

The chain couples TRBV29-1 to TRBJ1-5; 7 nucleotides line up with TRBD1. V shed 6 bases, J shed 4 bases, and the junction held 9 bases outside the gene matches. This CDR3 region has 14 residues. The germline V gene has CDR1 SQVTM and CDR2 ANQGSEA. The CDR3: CSVRGTDQNQPQHF. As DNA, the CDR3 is TGCAGCGTACGGGGGACAGACCAAAATCAGCCCCAGCATTTT. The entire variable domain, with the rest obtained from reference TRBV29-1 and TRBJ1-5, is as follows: SAVISQKPSRDICQRGTSLTIQCQVDSQVTMMFWYRQQPGQSLTLIATANQGSEATYESGFVIDKFPISRPNLTFSTLTVSNMSPEDSSIYLCSVRGTDQNQPQHFGDGTRLSIL.

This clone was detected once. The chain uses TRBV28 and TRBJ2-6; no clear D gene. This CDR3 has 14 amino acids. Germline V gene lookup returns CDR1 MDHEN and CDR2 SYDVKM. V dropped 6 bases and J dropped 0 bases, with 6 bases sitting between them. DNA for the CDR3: TGTGCCAGCAGCCGGAGCTCTGGGGCCAACGTCCTGACTTTC. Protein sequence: CASSRSSGANVLTF.

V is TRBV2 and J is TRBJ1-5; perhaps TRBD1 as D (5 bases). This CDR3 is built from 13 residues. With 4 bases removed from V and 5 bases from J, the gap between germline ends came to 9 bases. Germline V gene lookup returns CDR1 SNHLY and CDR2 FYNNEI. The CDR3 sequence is CASSVRAHQPQHF. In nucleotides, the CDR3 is TGTGCCAGCAGTGTCAGGGCGCATCAGCCCCAGCATTTT.

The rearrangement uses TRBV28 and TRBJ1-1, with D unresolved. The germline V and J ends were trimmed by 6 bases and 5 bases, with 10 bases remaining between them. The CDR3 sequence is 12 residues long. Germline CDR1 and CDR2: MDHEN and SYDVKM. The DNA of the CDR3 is TGTGCCAGCAGCGGTCTCCGGACTGAAGCTTTCTTT. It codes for CASSGLRTEAFF.